The clone carrying this T cell receptor (beta chain) occurred many times. This record comes from a study of blood T cell repertoires in COVID-19. Study context: Samples of COVID-19 (acute and convalescent) were obtained from the United States, Italy and Spain. PBMCs, B-cell-depleted T cells, or T cells were the source of the cDNA or gDNA that made up the material.

Germline V lookup: CDR1 GTSNPN, CDR2 SVGIG (reference sequence). The V and J ends lost 6 bases and 8 bases respectively, with 16 bases between them. The length of the CDR3 is 13 residues. In the original workflow: Amplifying reference gene primers gave estimates of nucleated cell counts. Clones were sequenced by immunoSEQ multiplex PCR, and TCRdb holds only the in-frame ones, with some missing. Clone size and V and J calls were adopted from that table, with D and trimming inferred from the DNA. The data contain 120,000 to 150,000 clones, around 84% of them singletons. This chain uses TRBV30 with TRBJ1-4; D gene unclear. Sequencing was done on a sample of peripheral blood. This TCR was recovered from a woman in her forties or fifties in a cohort sampled during active or convalescent COVID-19. The CDR3 loop reads CACSDGLGEKLFF. CDR3 DNA: TGTGCCTGTTCGGACGGACTTGGAGAAAAACTGTTTTTT.